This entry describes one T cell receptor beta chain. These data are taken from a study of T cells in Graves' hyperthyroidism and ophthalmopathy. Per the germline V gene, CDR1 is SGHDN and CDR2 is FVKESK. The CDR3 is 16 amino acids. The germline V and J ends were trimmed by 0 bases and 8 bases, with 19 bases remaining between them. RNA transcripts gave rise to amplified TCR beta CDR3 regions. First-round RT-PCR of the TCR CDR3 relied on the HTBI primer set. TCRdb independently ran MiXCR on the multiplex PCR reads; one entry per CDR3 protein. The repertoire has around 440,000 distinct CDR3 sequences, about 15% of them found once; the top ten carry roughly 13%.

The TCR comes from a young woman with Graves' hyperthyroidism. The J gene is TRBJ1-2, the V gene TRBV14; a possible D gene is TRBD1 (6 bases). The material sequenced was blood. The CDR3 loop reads CASSQDGGGSFRGYTF. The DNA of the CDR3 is TGTGCCAGCAGCCAAGATGGGGGGGGCTCCTTTCGGGGCTACACCTTC. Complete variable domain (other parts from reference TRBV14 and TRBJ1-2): EAGVTQFPSHSVIEKGQTVTLRCDPISGHDNLYWYRRVMGKEIKFLLHFVKESKQDESGMPNNRFLAERTGGTYSTLKVQPAELEDSGVYFCASSQDGGGSFRGYTFGSGTRLTVV.